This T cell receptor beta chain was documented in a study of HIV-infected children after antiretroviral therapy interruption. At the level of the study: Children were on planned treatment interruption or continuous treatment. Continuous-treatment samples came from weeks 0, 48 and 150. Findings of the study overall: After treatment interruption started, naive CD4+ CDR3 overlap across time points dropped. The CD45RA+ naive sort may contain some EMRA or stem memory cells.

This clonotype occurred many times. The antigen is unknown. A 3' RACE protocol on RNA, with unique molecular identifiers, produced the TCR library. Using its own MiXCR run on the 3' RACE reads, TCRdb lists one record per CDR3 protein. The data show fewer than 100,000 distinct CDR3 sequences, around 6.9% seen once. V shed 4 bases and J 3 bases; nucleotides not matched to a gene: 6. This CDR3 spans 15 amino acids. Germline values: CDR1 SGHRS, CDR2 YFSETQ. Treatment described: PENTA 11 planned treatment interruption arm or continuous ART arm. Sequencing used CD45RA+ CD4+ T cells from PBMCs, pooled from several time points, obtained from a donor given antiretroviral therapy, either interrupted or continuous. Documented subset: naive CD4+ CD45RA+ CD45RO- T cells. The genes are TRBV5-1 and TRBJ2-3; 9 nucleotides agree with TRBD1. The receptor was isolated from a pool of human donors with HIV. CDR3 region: CASSRDRGSTDTQYF. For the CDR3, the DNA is TGCGCCAGCAGCCGAGACAGGGGGTCAACAGATACGCAGTATTTT.